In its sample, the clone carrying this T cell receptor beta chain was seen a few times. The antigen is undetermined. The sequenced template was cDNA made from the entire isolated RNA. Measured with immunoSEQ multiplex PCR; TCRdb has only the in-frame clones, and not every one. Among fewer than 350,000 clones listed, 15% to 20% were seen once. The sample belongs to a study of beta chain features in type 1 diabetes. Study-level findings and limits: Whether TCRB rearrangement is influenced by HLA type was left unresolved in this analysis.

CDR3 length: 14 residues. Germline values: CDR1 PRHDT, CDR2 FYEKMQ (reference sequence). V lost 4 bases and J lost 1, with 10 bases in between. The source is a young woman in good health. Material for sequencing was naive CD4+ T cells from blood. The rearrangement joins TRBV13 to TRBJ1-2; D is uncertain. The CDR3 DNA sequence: TGTGCCAGCAGCTCCCCGACGGGTAACTATGGCTACACCTTC. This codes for CASSSPTGNYGYTF.